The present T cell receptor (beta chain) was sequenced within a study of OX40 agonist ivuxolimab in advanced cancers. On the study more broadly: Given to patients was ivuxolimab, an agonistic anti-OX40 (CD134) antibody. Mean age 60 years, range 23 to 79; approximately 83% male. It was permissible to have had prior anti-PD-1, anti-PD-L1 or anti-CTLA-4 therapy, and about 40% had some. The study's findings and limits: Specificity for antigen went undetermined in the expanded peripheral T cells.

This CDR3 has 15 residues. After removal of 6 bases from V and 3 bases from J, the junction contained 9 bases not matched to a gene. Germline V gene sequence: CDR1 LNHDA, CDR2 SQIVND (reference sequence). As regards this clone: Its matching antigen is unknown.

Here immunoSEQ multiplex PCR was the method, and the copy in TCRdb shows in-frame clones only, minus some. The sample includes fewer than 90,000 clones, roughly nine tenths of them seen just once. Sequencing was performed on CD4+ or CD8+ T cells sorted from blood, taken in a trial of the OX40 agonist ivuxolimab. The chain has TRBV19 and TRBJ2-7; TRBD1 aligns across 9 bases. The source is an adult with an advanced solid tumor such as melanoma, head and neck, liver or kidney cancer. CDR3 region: CASRGSTGGDYEQYF. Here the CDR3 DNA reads TGTGCCAGTAGAGGATCGACAGGGGGTGACTACGAGCAGTACTTC.